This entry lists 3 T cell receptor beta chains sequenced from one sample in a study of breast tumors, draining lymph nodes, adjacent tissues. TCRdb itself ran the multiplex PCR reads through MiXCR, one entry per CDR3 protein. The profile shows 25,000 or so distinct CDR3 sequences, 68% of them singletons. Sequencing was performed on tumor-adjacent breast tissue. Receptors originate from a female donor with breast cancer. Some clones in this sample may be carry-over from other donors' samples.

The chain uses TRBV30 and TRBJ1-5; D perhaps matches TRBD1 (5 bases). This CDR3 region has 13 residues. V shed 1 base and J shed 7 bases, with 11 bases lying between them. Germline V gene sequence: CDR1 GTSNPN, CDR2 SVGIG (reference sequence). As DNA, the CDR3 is TGTGCCTGGAGTGCAGGGCAACGGCAGCCCCAGCATTTT. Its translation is CAWSAGQRQPQHF.

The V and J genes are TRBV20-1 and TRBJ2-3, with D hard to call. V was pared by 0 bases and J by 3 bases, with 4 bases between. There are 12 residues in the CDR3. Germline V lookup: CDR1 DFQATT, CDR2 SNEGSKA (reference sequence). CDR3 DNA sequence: TGCAGTGCTAGAGATGAGACAGATACGCAGTATTTT. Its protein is CSARDETDTQYF.

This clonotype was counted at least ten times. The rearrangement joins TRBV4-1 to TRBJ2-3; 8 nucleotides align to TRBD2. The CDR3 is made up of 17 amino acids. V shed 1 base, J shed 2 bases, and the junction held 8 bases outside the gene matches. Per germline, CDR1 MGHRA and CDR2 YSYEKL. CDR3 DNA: TGCGCCAGCAGCCAAGCAGTGAGCGGGGGTCACACAGATACGCAGTATTTT. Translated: CASSQAVSGGHTDTQYF.